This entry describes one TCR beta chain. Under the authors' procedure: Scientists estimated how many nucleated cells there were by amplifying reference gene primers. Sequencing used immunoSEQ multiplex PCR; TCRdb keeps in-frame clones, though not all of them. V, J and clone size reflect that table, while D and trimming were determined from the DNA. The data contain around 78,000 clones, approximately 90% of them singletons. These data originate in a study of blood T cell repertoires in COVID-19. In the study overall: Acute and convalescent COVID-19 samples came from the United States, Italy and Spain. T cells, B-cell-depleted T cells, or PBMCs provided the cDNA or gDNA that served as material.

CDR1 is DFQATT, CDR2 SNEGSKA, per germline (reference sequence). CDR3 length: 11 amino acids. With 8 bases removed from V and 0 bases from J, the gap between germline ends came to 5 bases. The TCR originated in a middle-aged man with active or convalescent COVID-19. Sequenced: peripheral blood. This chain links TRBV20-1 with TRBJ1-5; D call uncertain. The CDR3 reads CSPHSNQPQHF. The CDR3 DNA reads TGCAGTCCCCATAGCAATCAGCCCCAGCATTTT.